This T cell receptor (beta chain) was recovered during a study of blood T cell repertoires in COVID-19. Turning to the study itself: The study drew acute and convalescent COVID-19 samples from the United States, Italy and Spain. T cells, B-cell-depleted T cells, or PBMCs provided the cDNA or gDNA that served as material.

The CDR3 sequence is 15 residues long. Germline trimming cut 5 bases from V and 9 bases from J; bases unmatched to any gene: 10. The germline V gene encodes CDR1 MNHEY and CDR2 SMNVEV (reference sequence). In the original analysis: Reference gene primer amplification gave nucleated cell count estimates. TCRdb's table, derived via immunoSEQ multiplex PCR, lists solely in-frame clones and lacks some. That table furnishes V, J and clone size, whereas the DNA furnished D and trimming. Altogether around 150,000 clones are present, 87% being singletons, with the ten largest covering around 5%. This chain links TRBV27 with TRBJ1-6; 7 nucleotides line up with TRBD1. The source is a human donor in a cohort sampled during active COVID-19. The sequencing input was peripheral blood. The chain's CDR3 is CASSPRDRTGSPLHF. CDR3 nucleotide sequence: TGTGCCAGCAGTCCCCGGGACAGAACCGGTTCACCCCTCCACTTT.